A selection of T cell receptor beta chains follows, all from one sample in a study of OX40 agonist ivuxolimab in advanced cancers. This table comes from immunoSEQ multiplex PCR, and its TCRdb copy is limited to in-frame clones, with some not included. This sample yields around 100,000 clones, of which about 91% are seen a single time; approximately 0.16% belongs to the top ten. Material: CD4+ or CD8+ T cells sorted from blood, obtained in a trial of the OX40 agonist ivuxolimab. These receptors were taken from an adult with an advanced solid tumor such as melanoma, head and neck, liver or kidney cancer. The CDR3 runs from the conserved cysteine through the conserved F or W. A D gene is named only where the DNA matches it firmly. The size field is filled for only some rows; it gives once, few, many or a size class.

CDR3: CASSLGVGAGGPNAYEQYF
DNA: TGCGCCAGCAGCTTGGGGGTCGGAGCGGGAGGGCCCAACGCCTACGAGCAGTACTTC
size: .
J: TRBJ2-7
D: TRBD2
V: TRBV5-1

CDR3: CASKVVGTEAFF
DNA: TGTGCCAGCAAGGTAGTTGGCACTGAAGCTTTCTTT
size: .
J: TRBJ1-1
D: .
V: TRBV7-2

CDR3: CASTGTGGRTEAFF
DNA: TGTGCCAGTACCGGCACAGGGGGAAGGACTGAAGCTTTCTTT
size: .
J: TRBJ1-1
D: TRBD1
V: TRBV19

CDR3: CATSGLPNTGELFF
DNA: TGTGCCACTTCGGGGCTACCGAACACCGGGGAGCTGTTTTTT
size: .
J: TRBJ2-2
D: .
V: TRBV19

CDR3: CASCPRGANIQYF
DNA: TGTGCCAGCTGCCCGCGGGGGGCAAACATTCAGTACTTC
size: once
J: TRBJ2-4
D: TRBD2
V: TRBV5-8

CDR3: CASSLDRASNQPQHF
DNA: TGTGCCAGCAGTCTGGACAGGGCCAGCAATCAGCCCCAGCATTTT
size: once
J: TRBJ1-5
D: TRBD1
V: TRBV27

CDR3: CATSRDRGADTQYF
DNA: TGTGCCACCAGCAGAGACAGGGGGGCAGATACGCAGTATTTT
size: .
J: TRBJ2-3
D: .
V: TRBV15

CDR3: CASTSGGPYNEQFF
DNA: TGTGCCAGCACCTCAGGGGGCCCCTACAATGAGCAGTTCTTC
size: .
J: TRBJ2-1
D: TRBD1
V: TRBV28

CDR3: CASSLRTGLGTDTQYF
DNA: TGTGCCAGCTCACTCCGGACAGGTTTGGGAACAGATACGCAGTATTTT
size: .
J: TRBJ2-3
D: TRBD1
V: TRBV18

CDR3: CASSAAYKNEQFF
DNA: TGTGCCAGCAGTGCCGCCTACAAGAATGAGCAGTTCTTC
size: .
J: TRBJ2-1
D: .
V: TRBV6-5

CDR3: CASSRRVGGGFNEQYF
DNA: TGTGCCAGCAGTCGACGAGTTGGGGGAGGGTTCAACGAGCAGTACTTC
size: .
J: TRBJ2-7
D: TRBD2
V: TRBV28

CDR3: CASSRTGRGTGELFF
DNA: TGTGCCAGCAGCCGGACAGGGCGGGGTACCGGGGAGCTGTTTTTT
size: .
J: TRBJ2-2
D: TRBD1
V: TRBV2

CDR3: CASSYSISSYEQYF
DNA: TGTGCCAGCAGCTACTCTATTAGCTCCTACGAGCAGTACTTC
size: .
J: TRBJ2-7
D: .
V: TRBV6-5

CDR3: CASSPHGPRAGSSYEQYF
DNA: TGTGCCAGCTCACCGCACGGCCCTAGGGCAGGGAGCTCCTACGAGCAGTACTTC
size: .
J: TRBJ2-7
D: .
V: TRBV18

CDR3: CASSVIGGEAFF
DNA: TGCGCCAGCAGCGTCATAGGGGGGGAAGCTTTCTTT
size: few
J: TRBJ1-1
D: .
V: TRBV4-1